This T cell receptor (beta chain) was identified in a study of T cell responses to AZD1222 COVID-19 vaccine. Study summary: Pooling covered second doses at about 4 or about 12 weeks.

Sequencing used immunoSEQ multiplex PCR; TCRdb keeps in-frame clones, though not all of them. Here the sample spans around 170,000 clones, approximately 90% being singletons. To note about this clone: Its antigen remains unidentified.

Study conclusions and caveats: Two doses of AZD1222 preceded a rise in Spike-specific TCR breadth and depth. In a largely white British group with more females than males, clonal diversity was possibly underestimated. Spike as a whole was targeted by vaccine-associated CD4 TCRs, dominant at 160-218 and 743-854.

The input for sequencing was peripheral blood, taken on day 0 of AZD1222 vaccination. This TCR was sampled from an adult in good health.

DNA of the CDR3: TGTGCCACCAGCAGACGACAGGGATCTGCCTATGGCTACACCTTC. Amino acids: CATSRRQGSAYGYTF. This chain connects TRBV15 to TRBJ1-2, with 7 positions matching TRBD1. CDR3 size: 15 residues. Germline V gene sequence: CDR1 LNHNV, CDR2 YYDKDF (reference sequence). Trimming at V came to 2 bases and at J to 4 bases, leaving 7 bases not matched to a gene.